This T cell receptor beta chain was profiled in a study of cytomegalovirus exposure and HLA in healthy donors. The V gene's germline CDR1 is MNHNS and CDR2 SASEGT. V was pared by 2 bases and J by 8 bases, with 12 bases between. The CDR3 covers 13 residues. Details on this clone: The antigen remains undetermined.

The study's findings and limits: In a later analysis, HLA-C alleles had the fewest associated TCRs, DRB1 alleles the most. In terms of immune exposure information, only CMV serostatus was available.

The primer mix had 60 Vbeta and 13 Jbeta primers. Clones were sequenced by immunoSEQ multiplex PCR, and TCRdb holds only the in-frame ones, with some missing. The table shows some 190,000 clones, with approximately 86% occurring only once. The chain couples TRBV6-1 to TRBJ1-2; D might be TRBD1 (6 bases). The sample was PBMCs. The source of this sequence is a young woman in good health and CMV-seronegative. The CDR3 loop reads CASSESRGGGYTF. The CDR3 DNA reads as TGTGCCAGCAGTGAAAGCAGGGGCGGAGGCTACACCTTC.